Following are 29 T cell receptor beta chains from one sample sequenced in a study of blood T cell repertoires in COVID-19 (dated by TCRdb to the early 2020s). Libraries came from the immunoSEQ multiplex PCR assay. This immuneACCESS table, as held by TCRdb, lists in-frame sequences with V and J called but not all clones. Of the missing ones, under half trace to an unresolved V gene in checked studies; the others have no known cause. This sample comprises about 210,000 clones, about 87% of them detected only once. The ten largest clones represent around 10% of the sample. Sequenced sample: PBMCs or T cells enriched from blood (not recorded which). The origin of the receptors is a young man with acute COVID-19.

The V and J genes are TRBV12-5 and TRBJ2-7, with 7 bases fitting TRBD2. J was trimmed by 0 bases and V by 7 bases; bases with no gene match: 3. Germline V gives CDR1 LGHNT, CDR2 FRNRAP. The CDR3 loop spans 13 amino acids. DNA for the CDR3: TGTGCTAGTGTACGGGAGGACTCCTACGAGCAGTACTTC. Translation: CASVREDSYEQYF.

The chain carries TRBV5-1 and TRBJ2-5; the match to TRBD1 covers 7 bases. CDR1 and CDR2 from the germline V gene are SGHRS and YFSETQ. The CDR3 has 16 amino acids. V lost 0 bases to trimming and J lost 2 bases; unmatched junction nucleotides: 7. CDR3 sequence reads: CASSLAPGQPQETQYF. DNA for the CDR3: TGCGCCAGCAGCTTGGCCCCGGGACAGCCACAAGAGACCCAGTACTTC. Filled out from reference TRBV5-1 and TRBJ2-5, the complete variable domain reads KAGVTQTPRYLIKTRGQQVTLSCSPISGHRSVSWYQQTPGQGLQFLFEYFSETQRNKGNFPGRFSGRQFSNSRSEMNVSTLELGDSALYLCASSLAPGQPQETQYFGPGTRLLVL.

The V call is TRBV28, the J call TRBJ1-3; no reliable D call. V was pared by 3 bases and J by 0 bases, with 6 bases between. The CDR3 is made up of 14 amino acids. The germline V gene has CDR1 MDHEN and CDR2 SYDVKM. The DNA of the CDR3 is TGTGCCAGCAGTTTTCGGAGCTCTGGAAACACCATATATTTT. It is translated as CASSFRSSGNTIYF.

J is TRBJ2-1 and V is TRBV6-4, with TRBD1 matching over 11 bases. Looked up from germline, CDR1 is MRHNA and CDR2 is SNTAGT. The V gene end was trimmed by 0 bases and the J gene end by 7 bases; junction bases not matched to a gene: 2. There are 15 residues in the CDR3. Here the CDR3 reads CASSDSGQGVNEQFF. As DNA, the CDR3 is TGTGCCAGCAGTGACTCGGGACAGGGGGTGAATGAGCAGTTCTTC.

This rearrangement joins TRBV24-1 to TRBJ2-5, with D possibly TRBD1 on 5 matching bases. Germline lookup yields CDR1 KGHDR and CDR2 SFDVKD. This CDR3 has 15 residues. V lost 1 base and J lost 0, with 8 bases in between. As DNA, the CDR3 is TGTGCCACCAGTGATTTAACGACAGACCAAGAGACCCAGTACTTC. It specifies CATSDLTTDQETQYF.

V is TRBV4-1 and J is TRBJ2-7, with 12 bases that match TRBD2. V shed 3 bases and J 4 bases; nucleotides not matched to a gene: 7. This CDR3 is 16 amino acids long. CDR1 is MGHRA, CDR2 YSYEKL, per germline. The CDR3 protein is CASSQDPGTSGYEQYF. In DNA, the CDR3 is TGCGCCAGCAGCCAGGACCCCGGGACTAGCGGGTACGAGCAGTACTTC.

This clone was seen a single time. The chain couples TRBV6-1 to TRBJ2-1, with 8 positions matching TRBD2. Germline-derived CDR1 and CDR2 are MNHNS and SASEGT. This CDR3 is built from 15 residues. V shed 3 bases, J shed 8 bases, and the junction held 9 bases outside the gene matches. The CDR3 reads CASSDEVAGGHEQFF. The CDR3 DNA reads TGTGCCAGCAGTGACGAGGTGGCGGGAGGTCATGAGCAGTTCTTC.

The chain combines TRBV5-1 with TRBJ1-4; D gene ambiguous. V gave up 5 bases and J gave up 8 bases, with 13 bases separating them. The germline CDR1 and CDR2 sequences are SGHRS and YFSETQ. The CDR3 loop spans 13 amino acids. CDR3: CASRTGEGEKLFF. The CDR3 DNA sequence: TGCGCCAGCAGGACCGGGGAAGGCGAAAAACTGTTTTTT.

The chain joins TRBV28 to TRBJ1-5; TRBD1 agrees at 8 bases. Trimming took 9 bases from V and 0 from J; bases not matched to a gene: 19. The V gene's germline CDR1 is MDHEN and CDR2 SYDVKM. This CDR3 has 19 residues. The CDR3 DNA follows: TGTGCCAGTAAAGTTAAGCGGCGGGACAGGTTTTTTAGCAATCAGCCCCAGCATTTT. Translating gives CASKVKRRDRFFSNQPQHF.

CDR3 bases: TGTGCCAGCAGTTTTGCGGGAGGGGTACCCACAGATACGCAGTATTTT. Residues: CASSFAGGVPTDTQYF. This chain connects TRBV28 to TRBJ2-3; TRBD2 matches at 9 bases. The junction had 6 bases not matched to a gene; V was cut back by 3 bases and J by 2 bases. Germline CDR1 MDHEN, CDR2 SYDVKM. The CDR3 is made up of 16 amino acids.

The genes are TRBV19 and TRBJ2-5; 15 nucleotides agree with TRBD2. J was trimmed by 0 bases and V by 3 bases; bases with no gene match: 5. The CDR3 is 18 residues long. Germline loops: CDR1 LNHDA, CDR2 SQIVND (reference sequence). Here the CDR3 DNA reads TGTGCCAGTAGTATTGGACTAGCGGGAGGGCCAGACCAAGAGACCCAGTACTTC. This encodes CASSIGLAGGPDQETQYF.

The CDR3: CATSDPGLAGADEQFF. The CDR3 DNA is TGTGCCACCAGTGATCCCGGACTAGCGGGAGCAGATGAGCAGTTCTTC. This chain connects TRBV24-1 to TRBJ2-1, with 13 bases that match TRBD2. CDR3 size: 16 residues. Germline V gene sequence: CDR1 KGHDR, CDR2 SFDVKD. V shed 3 bases, J shed 8 bases, and the junction held 6 bases outside the gene matches.

This clone appeared a single time. The V and J genes are TRBV19 and TRBJ1-2; 8 positions agree with TRBD1. V shed 10 bases and J 2 bases; nucleotides not matched to a gene: 9. CDR1 and CDR2 from the germline V gene are LNHDA and SQIVND (reference sequence). The CDR3 has 14 residues. The CDR3, as DNA: TGTGCCACCAAAGGACAGGGAGAGAACTATGGCTACACCTTC. This encodes CATKGQGENYGYTF.

CDR3 DNA sequence: TGTGCCAGCATCCCGGGGGGGAGTCTGGATACGCAGTATTTT. Residues: CASIPGGSLDTQYF. V is TRBV7-2 and J is TRBJ2-3, with 8 bases fitting TRBD2. The length of the CDR3 is 14 residues. Trimming cost V 7 bases and J 6 bases; bases outside gene matches: 9. Looked up from germline, CDR1 is SGHTA and CDR2 is FQGNSA.

The rearrangement joins TRBV11-2 to TRBJ1-3, with unresolved D. Germline CDR1 reads SGHAT; CDR2 reads FQNNGV. This CDR3 comprises 15 residues. Trimming took off 4 bases at V and 0 bases at J, with 10 bases between the two ends. Written as DNA, the CDR3 is TGTGCCAGCAGCTCGGCCGGGTCCTCTGGAAACACCATATATTTT. It translates to CASSSAGSSGNTIYF.

This clone was picked up one time. This chain joins TRBV7-2 and TRBJ2-3; 9 bases fit TRBD2. CDR1 and CDR2 from the germline V gene are SGHTA and FQGNSA. With 5 bases clipped from V and 2 bases from J, the junction kept 5 bases outside the gene matches. The CDR3 is 15 residues long. The CDR3: CASSRTSGSTDTQYF. The DNA of the CDR3 is TGTGCCAGCAGCCGTACTAGCGGGTCCACAGATACGCAGTATTTT.

The chain employs TRBV2 and TRBJ2-7, with 9 bases that match TRBD2. J was trimmed by 7 bases and V by 7 bases; bases with no gene match: 20. The CDR3 runs 17 residues. In germline, CDR1 is SNHLY, CDR2 FYNNEI. DNA for the CDR3: TGTGCCAGCATCAGGGAACTAGCGGGCGCCCAAAGCGGAGAGCAGTACTTC. It encodes CASIRELAGAQSGEQYF.

This clone has a handful of counts. This chain uses TRBV7-9 with TRBJ1-1, with 7 nucleotides matching TRBD1. Germline V gives CDR1 SEHNR, CDR2 FQNEAQ (reference sequence). The CDR3 sequence is 15 residues long. Trimming removed 5 bases from V and 0 bases from J; junction bases left unmatched: 6. CDR3 DNA: TGTGCCAGCAGCCGCCAGGGGGGCATGAACACTGAAGCTTTCTTT. Amino acid sequence: CASSRQGGMNTEAFF. The full variable domain, rest sourced from reference TRBV7-9 and TRBJ1-1, is DTGVSQNPRHKITKRGQNVTFRCDPISEHNRLYWYRQTLGQGPEFLTYFQNEAQLEKSRLLSDRFSAERPKGSFSTLEIQRTEQGDSAMYLCASSRQGGMNTEAFFGQGTRLTVV.

The rearrangement links TRBV19 to TRBJ2-2; the D is unclear. From germline, CDR1 is LNHDA and CDR2 SQIVND (reference sequence). This CDR3 is 16 amino acids long. Trimming took off 6 bases at V and 1 base at J, with 15 bases between the two ends. In DNA form, the CDR3 reads TGTGCCAGTAGAGCCGGCTTCCTAGGGAACACCGGGGAGCTGTTTTTT. Protein sequence: CASRAGFLGNTGELFF.

This clone was seen a few times. The chain recombines TRBV7-8 with TRBJ2-7, with 13 bases aligning to TRBD2. Germline V lookup: CDR1 SGHVS, CDR2 FQNEAQ. This CDR3 region has 17 residues. V was pared by 5 bases and J by 1 base, with 8 bases of the junction left unmatched. The CDR3 here is CASSRGLAGEGSYEQYF. Written as DNA, the CDR3 is TGTGCCAGCAGCCGAGGACTAGCGGGAGAAGGGTCCTACGAGCAGTACTTC.

This chain uses TRBV7-9 with TRBJ2-7; D might be TRBD1 (6 bases). V lost 3 bases and J 5 bases, leaving 11 bases between the germline ends. The germline V gene has CDR1 SEHNR and CDR2 FQNEAQ (reference sequence). CDR3 length: 13 amino acids. CDR3 sequence: CASSLTGLDEQYF. The CDR3 DNA follows: TGTGCCAGCAGCTTGACAGGTTTGGACGAGCAGTACTTC.

The genes are TRBV9 and TRBJ1-5; 7 bases agree with TRBD1. Germline values: CDR1 SGDLS, CDR2 YYNGEE. The J segment lost 6 bases and the V segment lost 4 bases, leaving 4 bases of the junction unmatched. The CDR3 has 13 amino acids. The CDR3 here is CASSPGGSQPQHF. CDR3 nucleotide sequence: TGTGCCAGCAGCCCAGGGGGGAGTCAGCCCCAGCATTTT.

The gene calls are TRBV30 and TRBJ2-3; TRBD2 might be the D (5 bases). The germline V and J ends were trimmed by 4 bases and 2 bases, with 10 bases remaining between them. From germline, CDR1 is GTSNPN and CDR2 SVGIG (reference sequence). The CDR3 runs to 13 residues. The CDR3 is CAWTTGTTDTQYF. CDR3 bases: TGTGCCTGGACTACGGGAACCACAGATACGCAGTATTTT.

J is TRBJ2-2 and V is TRBV9, with D perhaps matching TRBD2 (5 bases). Germline values: CDR1 SGDLS, CDR2 YYNGEE. This CDR3 spans 13 amino acids. V lost 6 bases and J lost 1, with 7 bases in between. The CDR3 reads CASTRENTGELFF. The CDR3, as DNA: TGTGCCAGCACGAGGGAGAACACCGGGGAGCTGTTTTTT.

Turning to this clone: At one end the junction does not follow the germline gene, possibly because of a read error. The chain couples TRBV3-1 (or the pseudogene TRBV3-2) to TRBJ2-1, with a tentative D call TRBD2 (6 bases). The germline V gene has CDR1 LGHDT and CDR2 YNNKEL (reference sequence). The CDR3 is made up of 15 amino acids. DNA of the CDR3: TGTGCCAGCAGCCCTCGGGACTCACCTTACAGTGAGCAGTTCTTC. Translated: CASSPRDSPYSEQFF.

V usage is TRBV6-5 and J usage is TRBJ1-1; D is possibly TRBD1 (5 bases). This CDR3 contains 14 residues. Germline V gives CDR1 MNHEY, CDR2 SVGAGI. V lost 6 bases and J lost 5, with 16 bases in between. The CDR3: CASSPQVGGTEAFF. CDR3 nucleotide sequence: TGTGCCAGCAGCCCCCAAGTCGGGGGAACTGAAGCTTTCTTT.

The gene calls are TRBV9 and TRBJ2-3, with 9 nucleotides matching TRBD2. Unmatched junction bases numbered 6, after V lost 1 base and J lost 0 bases. Germline CDR1 reads SGDLS; CDR2 reads YYNGEE. CDR3 length: 17 amino acids. For the CDR3, the DNA is TGTGCCAGCAGCGTACCCCGACTAGCGGCTAGCACAGATACGCAGTATTTT. Translation: CASSVPRLAASTDTQYF.

This clone was detected once. J is TRBJ1-2 and V is TRBV19; 8 positions match TRBD1. This CDR3 region has 14 residues. Germline lookup yields CDR1 LNHDA and CDR2 SQIVND (reference sequence). The CDR3 reads CASVGQGILYGYTF. The CDR3 nucleotides read TGTGCGAGCGTCGGACAGGGTATTTTATATGGCTACACCTTC.

The chain combines TRBV29-1 with TRBJ1-2, with D tentatively TRBD1 (5 bases). CDR3 length: 16 amino acids. V was pared by 3 bases and J by 4 bases, with 21 bases between. CDR1 is SQVTM, CDR2 ANQGSEA, per germline. The CDR3 DNA reads TGCAGCGTTGATGGGGCCCCGGGGGAGGGTCCCTATGGCTACACCTTC. Residues: CSVDGAPGEGPYGYTF.